This TCR beta chain appears in the sequencing data of a study of blood T cell repertoires in COVID-19. Some clones are missing from TCRdb's copy, which holds only in-frame ones; the method was immunoSEQ multiplex PCR. The sample includes 260,000 or so clones, approximately 88% of them seen just once. V shed 3 bases, J shed 13 bases, and the junction held 14 bases outside the gene matches. From germline, CDR1 is SNHLY and CDR2 FYNNEI. The CDR3 has 14 residues. The TCR originated in a woman aged 30 to 39 with acute COVID-19. The rearrangement joins TRBV2 to TRBJ1-2; 7 bases fit TRBD1. Sequenced sample: PBMCs or T cells enriched from blood (not recorded which). Written as DNA, the CDR3 is TGTGCCAGCAGTGAGGCAGGGGGGATTAGGCCTTTCACCTTC. This codes for CASSEAGGIRPFTF.